Sequencing of this TCR beta chain was carried out in a study of T cells in localized non-small cell lung cancer. Sequenced by immunoSEQ multiplex PCR; TCRdb stores in-frame clones only, minus some. The table includes 64,000 or so clones, roughly 90% detected once. The junction had 6 bases not matched to a gene; V was cut back by 1 base and J by 0 bases. The length of the CDR3 is 16 residues. Germline V lookup: CDR1 MGHRA, CDR2 YSYEKL. The rearrangement joins TRBV4-1 to TRBJ2-7, with 7 bases identical to TRBD1. This TCR derives from a woman aged 35-70 years with stage I lung adenocarcinoma. The sequencing here drew on peripheral blood, taken before any cancer treatment. CDR3 sequence (DNA): TGCGCCAGCAGCCAAGGGGCCGGACAGGCCTCCTACGAGCAGTACTTC. Encoded protein: CASSQGAGQASYEQYF.